The text below deals with one TCR beta chain. Antigen specificity is unknown. Germline assignment: CDR1 DFQATT and CDR2 SNEGSKA (reference sequence). The CDR3 is 16 residues long. Germline trimming cut 6 bases from V and 1 base from J; bases unmatched to any gene: 12. This sample was included in a study of post-analysis software for immune sequencing data. Study observations and caveats: The study found significantly lower normalized Chao1 diversity in multiple sclerosis patients than in controls. Controls showed lower frequencies than patients for five TRBV segments, and TRBV5-6, TRBV5-1 and TRBV20-1 were among these.

Unique molecular identifiers were built into the TCR beta cDNA libraries. TCRdb re-analysed the PCR reads in MiXCR, keeping a single row per CDR3 protein. The profile shows 650,000 to 850,000 distinct CDR3 sequences, roughly 50% of them singletons. The TCR comes from a girl aged 5-17 years with multiple sclerosis. The rearrangement uses TRBV20-1 and TRBJ2-3, with 8 nucleotides matching TRBD2. The source material was blood. CDR3 bases: TGCAGTGCCGAATCGGGGCGGGAGGAGGGCACAGATACGCAGTATTTT. Translated, it gives CSAESGREEGTDTQYF.